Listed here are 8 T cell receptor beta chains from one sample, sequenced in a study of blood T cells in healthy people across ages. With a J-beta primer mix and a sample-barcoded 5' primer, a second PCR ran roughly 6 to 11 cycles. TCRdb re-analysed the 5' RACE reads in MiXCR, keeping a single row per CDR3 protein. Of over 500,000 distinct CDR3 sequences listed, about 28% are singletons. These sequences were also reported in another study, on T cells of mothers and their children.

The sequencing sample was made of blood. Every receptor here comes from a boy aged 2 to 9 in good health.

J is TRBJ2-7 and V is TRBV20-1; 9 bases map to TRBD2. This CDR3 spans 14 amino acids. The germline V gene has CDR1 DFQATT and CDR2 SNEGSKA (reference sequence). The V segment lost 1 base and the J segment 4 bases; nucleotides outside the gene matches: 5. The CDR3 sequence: CSARAPTSGYEQYF. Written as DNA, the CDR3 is TGCAGTGCTAGAGCCCCGACTAGCGGATACGAGCAGTACTTC.

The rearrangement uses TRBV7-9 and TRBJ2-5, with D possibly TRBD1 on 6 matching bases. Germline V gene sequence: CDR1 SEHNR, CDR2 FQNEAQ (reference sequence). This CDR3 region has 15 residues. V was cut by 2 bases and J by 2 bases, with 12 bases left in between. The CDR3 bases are TGTGCCAGCAGCTTAACTGGGACATTACAAGAGACCCAGTACTTC. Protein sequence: CASSLTGTLQETQYF.

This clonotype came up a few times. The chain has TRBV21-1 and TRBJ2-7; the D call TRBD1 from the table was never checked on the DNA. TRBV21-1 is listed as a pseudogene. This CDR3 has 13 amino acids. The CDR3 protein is CASSGTEGYEQYF. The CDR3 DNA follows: TGTGCCAGCAGCGGGACAGAGGGCTACGAGCAGTACTTC.

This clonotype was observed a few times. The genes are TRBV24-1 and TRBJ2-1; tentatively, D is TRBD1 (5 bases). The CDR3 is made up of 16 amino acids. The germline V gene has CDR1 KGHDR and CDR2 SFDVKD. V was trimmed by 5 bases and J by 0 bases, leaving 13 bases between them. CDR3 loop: CATSGTGQSSYNEQFF. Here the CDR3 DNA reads TGTGCCACCAGTGGTACAGGCCAGAGCTCCTACAATGAGCAGTTCTTC.

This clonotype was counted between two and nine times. The CDR3 sequence is CASSVEFGPGSYNEQFF. The CDR3 coding sequence is TGTGCCAGCAGCGTAGAGTTCGGTCCGGGATCTTACAATGAGCAGTTCTTC. V usage is TRBV9 and J usage is TRBJ2-1; the D gene is possibly TRBD2 (5 bases). The CDR3 runs 17 residues. Trimming removed 0 bases at V and 4 bases at J, with 17 bases between. Germline assignment: CDR1 SGDLS and CDR2 YYNGEE.

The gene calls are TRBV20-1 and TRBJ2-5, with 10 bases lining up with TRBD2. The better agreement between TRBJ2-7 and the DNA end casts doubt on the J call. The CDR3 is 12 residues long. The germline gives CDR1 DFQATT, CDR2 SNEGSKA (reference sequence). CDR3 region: CSARLAGVEQYF. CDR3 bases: TGCAGTGCTAGACTAGCGGGAGTCGAGCAGTACTTC.

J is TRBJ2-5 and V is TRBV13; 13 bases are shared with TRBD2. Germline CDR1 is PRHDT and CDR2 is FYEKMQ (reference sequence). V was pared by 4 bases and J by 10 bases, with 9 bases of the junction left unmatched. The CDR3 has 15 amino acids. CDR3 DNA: TGTGCCAGCAGCTCCCCGGGACTAGCGGGGCAACTCCAGTACTTC. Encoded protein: CASSSPGLAGQLQYF.

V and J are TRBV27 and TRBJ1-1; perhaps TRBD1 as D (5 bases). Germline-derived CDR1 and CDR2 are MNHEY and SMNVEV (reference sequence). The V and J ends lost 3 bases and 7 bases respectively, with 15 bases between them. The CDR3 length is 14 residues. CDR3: CASSLGRGRGEAFF. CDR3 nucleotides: TGTGCCAGCAGTTTGGGTCGGGGCCGGGGTGAAGCTTTCTTT.